This TCR beta chain derives from a study of blood T cell repertoires in COVID-19. Study-level background: Material from acute and convalescent COVID-19 was sourced from the United States, Italy and Spain. T cells, B-cell-depleted T cells, or PBMCs provided the cDNA or gDNA that served as material.

In the authors' workflow: Reference gene primer amplification in the assay estimated nucleated cell counts. Profiling relied on immunoSEQ multiplex PCR, and the TCRdb table lists in-frame clones only, not all of them. D and trimming were read from the DNA, whereas the V and J calls and clone size are those reported in that table. Of approximately 54,000 clones detected, more than 75% appear once; the ten largest clones hold roughly 14%. This sequence originates from a human donor in a cohort sampled during active COVID-19. What was sequenced was peripheral blood.

DNA of the CDR3: TGTGCCAGCAGTTATTATTCCCAGGGTAGCGAGCAGTACTTC. Its translation: CASSYYSQGSEQYF. V and J are TRBV6-5 and TRBJ2-7, with a tentative D call TRBD1 (5 bases). The germline V and J ends were trimmed by 3 bases and 6 bases, with 15 bases remaining between them. The CDR3 loop spans 14 amino acids. Germline CDR1 and CDR2: MNHEY and SVGAGI.